This T cell receptor (beta chain) originates from a study of blood T cell repertoires in COVID-19. In the study overall: The United States, Italy and Spain were the sources of the acute and convalescent COVID-19 samples. Sample material is recorded as cDNA or gDNA derived from T cells, B-cell-depleted T cells, or PBMCs.

The CDR3 extends over 12 amino acids. V lost 5 bases and J lost 4, with 11 bases in between. The V gene's germline CDR1 is SQVTM and CDR2 ANQGSEA. This clone has only a few counts. In the original analysis: It was from reference gene primer amplification that nucleated cell counts were estimated. Here immunoSEQ multiplex PCR was the method, and the copy in TCRdb shows in-frame clones only, minus some. V, J and clone size are those of that table, while D and trimming were read from the DNA. Here the sample spans 60,000 to 85,000 clones, 80% to 90% being singletons. The clonotype originates from a woman aged 80 or over with active or convalescent COVID-19. The sample was peripheral blood. This rearrangement joins TRBV29-1 to TRBJ1-1, with unresolved D. CDR3 in DNA: TGCAGCGTTTATAACAGTCCCACTGAAGCTTTCTTT. It yields the protein CSVYNSPTEAFF.